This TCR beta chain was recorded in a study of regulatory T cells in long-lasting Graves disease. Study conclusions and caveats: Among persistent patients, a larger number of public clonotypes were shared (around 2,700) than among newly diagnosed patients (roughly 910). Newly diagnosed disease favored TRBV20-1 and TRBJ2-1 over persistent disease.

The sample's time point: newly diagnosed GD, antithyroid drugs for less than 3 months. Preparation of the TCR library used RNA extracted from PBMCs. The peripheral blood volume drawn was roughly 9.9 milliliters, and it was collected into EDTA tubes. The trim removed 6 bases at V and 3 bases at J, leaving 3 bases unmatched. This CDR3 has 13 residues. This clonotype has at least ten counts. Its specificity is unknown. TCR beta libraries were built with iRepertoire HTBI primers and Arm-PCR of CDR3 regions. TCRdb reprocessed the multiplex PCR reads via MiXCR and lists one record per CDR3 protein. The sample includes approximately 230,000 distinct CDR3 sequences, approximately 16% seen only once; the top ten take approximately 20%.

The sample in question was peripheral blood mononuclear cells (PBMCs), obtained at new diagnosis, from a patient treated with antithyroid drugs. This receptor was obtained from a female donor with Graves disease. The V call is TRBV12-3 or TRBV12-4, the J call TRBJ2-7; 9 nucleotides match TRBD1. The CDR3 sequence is CASSKDRGYEQYF. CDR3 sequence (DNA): TGTGCCAGCAGCAAGGACAGGGGCTACGAGCAGTACTTC.